Presented here are 4 T cell receptor beta chains from one specimen sequenced in a study of blood T cell repertoires in COVID-19. Data came from immunoSEQ multiplex PCR; TCRdb stores just in-frame clones and leaves some out. The sample holds around 200,000 clones, 85% to 90% seen once. The material sequenced was PBMCs or T cells enriched from blood (not recorded which). The receptors were gathered from a man aged 25 to 40 who had recovered from COVID-19.

The CDR3 DNA reads as TGTGCCAGCAGCGCTAGCGCCTTACAGGGCAATCAGCCCCAGCATTTT. It translates to CASSASALQGNQPQHF. The V and J genes are TRBV7-9 and TRBJ1-5; perhaps TRBD1 as D (5 bases). The V and J ends lost 5 bases and 2 bases respectively, with 16 bases between them. This CDR3 is 16 amino acids long. Germline V CDR1 and CDR2: SEHNR, FQNEAQ (reference sequence).

This rearrangement joins TRBV9 to TRBJ2-2, with 9 nucleotides matching TRBD1. CDR1 is SGDLS, CDR2 YYNGEE, per germline. After removal of 0 bases from V and 0 bases from J, the junction contained 6 bases not matched to a gene. The CDR3 runs 18 residues. The CDR3 protein is CASSVVGTGYPNTGELFF. The CDR3 nucleotides read TGTGCCAGCAGCGTAGTCGGGACAGGGTATCCGAACACCGGGGAGCTGTTTTTT.

CDR3 amino acids: CASSLGGLGQPQHF. The CDR3 region has the DNA TGTGCCAGCAGCTTAGGGGGGCTAGGTCAGCCCCAGCATTTT. J is TRBJ1-5 and V is TRBV7-9; D is possibly TRBD1 (6 bases). Between the trimmed V and J ends, which lost 1 base and 6 bases, there was a span of 10 bases. This CDR3 region has 14 residues. Germline V gene data show CDR1 as SEHNR and CDR2 as FQNEAQ (reference sequence).

The chain uses TRBV15 and TRBJ2-2; TRBD1 might be the D (5 bases). CDR3 length: 17 residues. Germline V gives CDR1 LNHNV, CDR2 YYDKDF (reference sequence). V was cut by 0 bases and J by 1 base, with 12 bases left in between. In DNA, the CDR3 is TGTGCCACCAGCAGAGATCTTGGTGGACAGAACACCGGGGAGCTGTTTTTT. Its protein is CATSRDLGGQNTGELFF. The full variable domain, with the rest looked up from reference TRBV15 and TRBJ2-2, is DAMVIQNPRYQVTQFGKPVTLSCSQTLNHNVMYWYQQKSSQAPKLLFHYYDKDFNNEADTPDNFQSRRPNTSFCFLDIRSPGLGDTAMYLCATSRDLGGQNTGELFFGEGSRLTVL.